What follows are 20 T cell receptor beta chains derived from one specimen sequenced in a study of blood T cell repertoires in COVID-19. The repertoire was sequenced with immunoSEQ multiplex PCR; TCRdb's copy has only in-frame clones and lacks some. The sample shows fewer than 500,000 clones, approximately 77% of them seen only once. Sequencing was done on a sample of peripheral blood. All receptors derive from a human donor with acute or convalescent COVID-19. The donor label of this sample is uncertain.

The sample holds a few counts of this clone. The chain is built from TRBV18 and TRBJ1-1; D is perhaps TRBD1 (6 bases). Trimming cost V 4 bases and J 6 bases, with 12 bases left between them. Germline V gene lookup returns CDR1 KGHSH and CDR2 LQKENI. The CDR3 consists of 13 residues. The CDR3 nucleotides read TGTGCCAGCTCACTTCGACAGGCGTCTGAAGCTTTCTTT. As protein: CASSLRQASEAFF.

J is TRBJ2-1 and V is TRBV14; 7 bases fit TRBD2. The J segment lost 10 bases and the V segment lost 2 bases, leaving 11 bases of the junction unmatched. This CDR3 is 15 amino acids long. Germline V gene sequence: CDR1 SGHDN, CDR2 FVKESK. The CDR3 sequence is CASSQTREPPGEQFF. CDR3 bases: TGTGCCAGCAGCCAAACGCGGGAGCCCCCTGGGGAGCAGTTCTTC.

This chain uses TRBV5-1 with TRBJ1-5; tentatively, D is TRBD1 (5 bases). V gave up 4 bases and J gave up 2 bases, with 13 bases separating them. The CDR3 is 15 amino acids. Germline V gene data show CDR1 as SGHRS and CDR2 as YFSETQ. CDR3 in amino acids: CASSAGYGGNQPQHF. In DNA, the CDR3 is TGCGCCAGCAGCGCAGGGTATGGGGGCAATCAGCCCCAGCATTTT.

The V call is TRBV10-3, the J call TRBJ1-1; 10 bases map to TRBD1. Germline V gene sequence: CDR1 ENHRY, CDR2 SYGVKD. V was clipped by 6 bases and J by 4 bases; unmatched bases: 8. This CDR3 spans 15 amino acids. The CDR3 spells CAIRPGTGVSTEAFF. In nucleotides, the CDR3 is TGTGCCATCAGACCCGGGACAGGGGTGTCCACTGAAGCTTTCTTT.

The chain carries TRBV11-2 and TRBJ2-7; 7 nucleotides align to TRBD2. The CDR3 has 15 amino acids. The germline gives CDR1 SGHAT, CDR2 FQNNGV. Unmatched junction bases numbered 6, after V lost 1 base and J lost 3 bases. Here the CDR3 DNA reads TGTGCCAGCAGCTTAGGTCACGGGGGGTTCTACGAGCAGTACTTC. As protein: CASSLGHGGFYEQYF.

V usage is TRBV7-2 and J usage is TRBJ1-5; D is possibly TRBD1 (5 bases). Trimming removed 5 bases at V and 3 bases at J, with 14 bases between. CDR1 is SGHTA, CDR2 FQGNSA, per germline. CDR3 size: 15 residues. Here the CDR3 reads CASSTWGGNNQPQHF. CDR3 bases: TGTGCCAGCAGCACGTGGGGGGGTAACAATCAGCCCCAGCATTTT.

This clone was counted once. The chain combines TRBV4-2 with TRBJ2-7; the match to TRBD2 covers 10 bases. The length of the CDR3 is 15 residues. V was clipped by 0 bases and J by 4 bases; unmatched bases: 3. The V gene's germline CDR1 is LGHNA and CDR2 YNFKEQ. The CDR3 DNA is TGTGCCAGCAGCCAAGAAGCGGGAGGGCCGTACGAGCAGTACTTC. Translating it yields CASSQEAGGPYEQYF.

The CDR3 DNA is TGTGCCAGCAGGTGGACTAGCGGGATCTACGAGCAGTACTTC. Amino acid sequence: CASRWTSGIYEQYF. J is TRBJ2-7 and V is TRBV5-6; 12 bases are shared with TRBD2. CDR3 length: 14 residues. The germline V gene has CDR1 SGHDT and CDR2 YYEEEE. V lost 5 bases and J lost 3; bases outside the gene matches: 3.

The genes are TRBV5-1 and TRBJ1-2, with a weak D call TRBD1 (6 bases). CDR3 size: 17 residues. V was cut by 5 bases and J by 0 bases, with 20 bases left in between. CDR1 is SGHRS and CDR2 is YFSETQ in the germline V gene. CDR3 nucleotide sequence: TGCGCCAGCAGACTCCACGGAACAGGGCTAGCTAACTATGGCTACACCTTC. Translated, it gives CASRLHGTGLANYGYTF.

In its sample, this clone was seen once. The chain uses TRBV28 and TRBJ1-5, with 7 bases matching TRBD1. The CDR3 covers 14 residues. Per germline, CDR1 MDHEN and CDR2 SYDVKM. The V gene end was trimmed by 5 bases and the J gene end by 5 bases; junction bases not matched to a gene: 6. The CDR3 loop reads CASSLGTADQPQHF. The CDR3 DNA is TGTGCCAGCAGTCTCGGGACAGCGGATCAGCCCCAGCATTTT. The full variable domain, in which reference TRBV28 and TRBJ1-5 provide the parts outside the CDR3, is DVKVTQSSRYLVKRTGEKVFLECVQDMDHENMFWYRQDPGLGLRLIYFSYDVKMKEKGDIPEGYSVSREKKERFSLILESASTNQTSMYLCASSLGTADQPQHFGDGTRLSIL.

The gene calls are TRBV18 and TRBJ2-5, with TRBD1 matching 7 bases. Germline V gene lookup returns CDR1 KGHSH and CDR2 LQKENI. This CDR3 region has 16 residues. V lost 3 bases and J lost 3; bases outside the gene matches: 10. The chain's CDR3 is CASSPVQGDGEETQYF. CDR3 nucleotide sequence: TGTGCCAGCTCACCTGTGCAGGGGGACGGGGAAGAGACCCAGTACTTC. Filled out from reference TRBV18 and TRBJ2-5, the complete variable domain reads NAGVMQNPRHLVRRRGQEARLRCSPMKGHSHVYWYRQLPEEGLKFMVYLQKENIIDESGMPKERFSAEFPKEGPSILRIQQVVRGDSAAYFCASSPVQGDGEETQYFGPGTRLLVL.

This chain joins TRBV12-3 or TRBV12-4 and TRBJ1-6; D unclear. Deletions cut 4 bases from V and 10 bases from J, with 11 bases between. This CDR3 is 13 amino acids long. In nucleotides, the CDR3 is TGTGCCAGCAGTTATAACAGACGGTCACCCCTCCACTTT. It codes for CASSYNRRSPLHF.

The chain has TRBV27 and TRBJ1-2; 9 bases map to TRBD1. The V segment lost 4 bases and the J segment 6 bases; nucleotides outside the gene matches: 6. The CDR3 contains 14 residues. Germline-derived CDR1 and CDR2 are MNHEY and SMNVEV (reference sequence). Written as DNA, the CDR3 is TGTGCCAGCAGTTCTAATACAGGGGGCCATGGCTACACCTTC. The encoded protein is CASSSNTGGHGYTF.

The chain combines TRBV6-5 with TRBJ1-5, with no clear D. Germline V gives CDR1 MNHEY, CDR2 SVGAGI. CDR3 length: 13 amino acids. V lost 8 bases, J lost 2 bases, and 10 bases lay in between. The CDR3 sequence is CASSRERNQPQHF. CDR3 sequence (DNA): TGTGCCAGCTCGCGGGAGCGCAATCAGCCCCAGCATTTT.

The gene calls are TRBV19 and TRBJ2-3, with TRBD2 matching 8 bases. The germline gives CDR1 LNHDA, CDR2 SQIVND (reference sequence). V was clipped by 3 bases and J by 1 base; unmatched bases: 12. The CDR3 loop spans 18 amino acids. CDR3 bases: TGTGCCAGTAGTATTGGACGCGGGGGGCCCTTACGCACAGATACGCAGTATTTT. Amino acid sequence: CASSIGRGGPLRTDTQYF.

CDR3 sequence (DNA): TGTGCCAGCTCACCACAAGCCCGGAGGAACACCGGGGAGCTGTTTTTT. It specifies CASSPQARRNTGELFF. The rearrangement joins TRBV18 to TRBJ2-2; D gene ambiguous. Germline V gene sequence: CDR1 KGHSH, CDR2 LQKENI. The CDR3 has 16 residues. V was shortened by 1 base and J by 1 base, with 10 bases between the two germline ends.

The V call is TRBV11-2, the J call TRBJ2-2; 7 positions agree with TRBD2. After removal of 4 bases from V and 2 bases from J, the junction contained 16 bases not matched to a gene. The V gene's germline CDR1 is SGHAT and CDR2 FQNNGV. CDR3 size: 19 residues. CDR3 in DNA: TGTGCCAGCAGCTCAACGTTTCAGGGCCTAGCGGATAACACCGGGGAGCTGTTTTTT. Translating gives CASSSTFQGLADNTGELFF.

The rearrangement uses TRBV11-3 and TRBJ1-1; D is undetermined. The CDR3 consists of 13 residues. The V and J ends lost 2 bases and 1 base respectively, with 5 bases between them. Germline assignment: CDR1 SGHNT and CDR2 YENEEA. The CDR3 region is CASSLSRNTEAFF. Here the CDR3 DNA reads TGTGCCAGCAGCTTATCCCGGAACACTGAAGCTTTCTTT.

The chain couples TRBV6-5 to TRBJ2-1; 8 bases agree with TRBD1. V shed 10 bases, J shed 9 bases, and the junction held 11 bases outside the gene matches. Germline V lookup: CDR1 MNHEY, CDR2 SVGAGI. The CDR3 is 13 amino acids. The CDR3 sequence is CATKRTGMGEQFF. CDR3 DNA: TGTGCCACCAAACGGACAGGGATGGGTGAGCAGTTCTTC.

The chain couples TRBV18 to TRBJ2-1, with D hard to call. Trimming cost V 1 base and J 5 bases, with 15 bases left between them. The CDR3 sequence is 16 residues long. CDR1 is KGHSH and CDR2 is LQKENI in the germline V gene. The CDR3 nucleotides are TGTGCCAGCTCACCACTGGGCACATATTTGAACAATGAGCAGTTCTTC. It translates to CASSPLGTYLNNEQFF.